This T cell receptor beta chain is from a study of blood T cells in healthy people across ages. Findings and caveats of the study: Unsorted PBMCs blocked a conclusive comparison of naive and antigen-experienced cells.

Next came a second PCR, run for roughly 7 to 12 cycles, which used a sample-barcoded 5' primer along with a J-beta primer mix. TCRdb re-derived calls from the 5' RACE reads in MiXCR, one entry per CDR3 protein. Among under 850,000 distinct CDR3 sequences listed, roughly 40% were seen once. Each donor's blood draw was around 10 milliliters of peripheral blood. Germline assignment: CDR1 SGHRS and CDR2 YFSETQ. The CDR3 is 13 amino acids. As concerns this clonotype: Its antigen is not identified. This may come from a read error, since a much larger clone is one base off.

Source material: blood. The rearrangement joins TRBV5-1 to TRBJ2-7, with D perhaps TRBD1 (6 bases). The TCR comes from a man younger than 30 in good health. The CDR3: CASILVGGYEQYF. DNA for the CDR3: TGCGCCAGCATCTTGGTAGGGGGCTACGAGCAGTACTTC.